Below, one T cell receptor (beta chain) is given with its context. Antigen specificity is unknown. This sample was included in a study of OX40 agonist ivuxolimab in advanced cancers. Study-wide points: On average, a greater number of expanded clones characterised CD8+ T cells relative to CD4+.

Using immunoSEQ multiplex PCR, the repertoire was profiled, and TCRdb retains in-frame clones only, with some absent. The table includes 70,000 to 80,000 clones, over 90% detected once. Germline V gene lookup returns CDR1 SGHVS and CDR2 FNYEAQ. The V gene end was trimmed by 8 bases and the J gene end by 8 bases; junction bases not matched to a gene: 16. The CDR3 spans 15 residues. Autoimmune disease history or systemic immunosuppression disqualified patients. The gene calls are TRBV7-6 and TRBJ2-3; 7 bases match TRBD2. The source was CD4+ or CD8+ T cells sorted from blood, collected in a trial of the OX40 agonist ivuxolimab. This TCR came from an adult with an advanced solid tumor such as melanoma, head and neck, liver or kidney cancer. The CDR3 DNA reads as TGTGCCAGCGCTGGGGGACTACGGCAATTCGCTACGCAGTATTTT. Translating it yields CASAGGLRQFATQYF.